This TCR beta chain was sequenced in a study of cytomegalovirus exposure and HLA in healthy donors. This clone was detected a few times. PCR involved 60 Vbeta and 13 Jbeta primers. Using immunoSEQ multiplex PCR, the repertoire was profiled, and TCRdb retains in-frame clones only, with some absent. The sample comprises about 150,000 clones, about 83% of which are singletons, and 3% to 4% rests with the top ten. Trimming left V 1 base short and J 0 bases short, with 12 bases between. The CDR3 runs 15 residues. Germline CDR1 and CDR2: GTSNPN and SVGIG (reference sequence). The sample consisted of PBMCs. The rearrangement links TRBV30 to TRBJ1-1; D is undetermined. This receptor was identified in a woman in her thirties or forties in good health and CMV-seronegative. The CDR3 region has the DNA TGTGCCTGGAGTGGTTTGGGGAGGCTGAACACTGAAGCTTTCTTT. Translation gives CAWSGLGRLNTEAFF.